The TCR beta chain described here comes from a study of blood T cell repertoires in COVID-19. Study-wide context: Italy, Spain and the United States were the sources of the convalescent and acute COVID-19 samples.

Source study methods: The authors estimated nucleated cell counts from reference gene primer amplification. TCRdb's copy holds only in-frame clones and misses some; the assay was immunoSEQ multiplex PCR. That table is the source of V, J and clone size, and D and trimming were worked out from the DNA. The sample lists around 290,000 clones, roughly 91% occurring once. Donors were grouped by their self-reported clinical history. The CDR3 totals 13 residues. Germline lookup yields CDR1 GTSNPN and CDR2 SVGIG (reference sequence). J lost 5 bases, V lost 2 bases, and 3 bases had no gene match. This chain joins TRBV30 and TRBJ1-5; 7 bases match TRBD1. The sequence derives from a woman aged 55-70 years in a cohort exposed to, infected with or recovered from COVID-19 (not recorded which). Specimen: PBMCs or T cells enriched from blood (not recorded which). This CDR3 reads CAWSITGDQPQHF. The CDR3 bases are TGTGCCTGGAGTATAACAGGGGATCAGCCCCAGCATTTT.